The following is a T cell receptor (beta chain) sequence with its context. This record belongs to a study of blood T cell repertoires in COVID-19. Turning to the study itself: Sites in the United States, Italy and Spain provided acute and convalescent COVID-19 samples. Nucleic acid was either cDNA or gDNA, and it came from T cells, B-cell-depleted T cells, or PBMCs.

In the original processing: For nucleated cells, counts were estimated from reference gene primer amplification. Libraries were prepared by immunoSEQ multiplex PCR; TCRdb keeps only in-frame clonotypes and omits some of them. V and J calls and clone size follow that table, whereas D and trimming were derived from the DNA. The top ten clones hold 7.5% of a sample with hundreds of thousands of clones, roughly 79% of them seen once. Enrolment of Seattle patients took place during active infection, and they were followed longitudinally. This clonotype was sampled from an elderly woman with COVID-19, enrolled during active disease. Source material: peripheral blood.

CDR3 protein: CASSPRTRLTGELFF. In DNA form, the CDR3 reads TGTGCCAGCAGCCCCCGGACTAGACTTACCGGGGAGCTGTTTTTT. This chain uses TRBV13 with TRBJ2-2; 7 bases agree with TRBD2. The trim removed 5 bases at V and 5 bases at J, leaving 8 bases unmatched. This CDR3 contains 15 residues. The germline V gene encodes CDR1 PRHDT and CDR2 FYEKMQ (reference sequence).